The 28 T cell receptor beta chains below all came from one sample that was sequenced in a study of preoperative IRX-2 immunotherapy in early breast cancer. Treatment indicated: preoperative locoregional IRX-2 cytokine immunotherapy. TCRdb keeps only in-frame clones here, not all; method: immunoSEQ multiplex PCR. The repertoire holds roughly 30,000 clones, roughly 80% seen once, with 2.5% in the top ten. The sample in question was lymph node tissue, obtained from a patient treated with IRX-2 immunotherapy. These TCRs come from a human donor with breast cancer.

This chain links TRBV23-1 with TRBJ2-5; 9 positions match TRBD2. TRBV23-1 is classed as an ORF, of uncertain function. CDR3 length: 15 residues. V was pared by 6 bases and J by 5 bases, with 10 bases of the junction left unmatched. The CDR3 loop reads CASSFSGGQGETQYF. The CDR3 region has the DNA TGCGCCAGCAGCTTTAGCGGGGGACAAGGGGAGACCCAGTACTTC.

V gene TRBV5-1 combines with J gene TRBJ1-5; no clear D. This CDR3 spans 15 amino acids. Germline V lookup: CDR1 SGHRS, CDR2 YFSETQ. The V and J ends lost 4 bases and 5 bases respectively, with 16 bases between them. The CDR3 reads CASSQDWTAHQPQHF. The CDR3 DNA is TGCGCCAGCAGCCAAGACTGGACGGCACATCAGCCCCAGCATTTT. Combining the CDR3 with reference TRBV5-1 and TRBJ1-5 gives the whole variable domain KAGVTQTPRYLIKTRGQQVTLSCSPISGHRSVSWYQQTPGQGLQFLFEYFSETQRNKGNFPGRFSGRQFSNSRSEMNVSTLELGDSALYLCASSQDWTAHQPQHFGDGTRLSIL.

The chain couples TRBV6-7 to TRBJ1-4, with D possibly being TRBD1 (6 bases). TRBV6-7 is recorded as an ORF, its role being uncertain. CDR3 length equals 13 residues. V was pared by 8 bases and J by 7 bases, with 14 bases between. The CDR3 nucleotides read TGTGCCAGCGGGGGGCTCAACGGTGAAAAACTGTTTTTT. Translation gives CASGGLNGEKLFF.

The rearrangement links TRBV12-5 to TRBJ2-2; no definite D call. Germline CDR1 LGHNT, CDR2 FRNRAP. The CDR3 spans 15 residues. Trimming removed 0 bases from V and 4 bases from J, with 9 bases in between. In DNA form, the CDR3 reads TGTGCTAGTGGTTTGGTGGGCAGCCCCACCGGGGAGCTGTTTTTT. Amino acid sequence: CASGLVGSPTGELFF.

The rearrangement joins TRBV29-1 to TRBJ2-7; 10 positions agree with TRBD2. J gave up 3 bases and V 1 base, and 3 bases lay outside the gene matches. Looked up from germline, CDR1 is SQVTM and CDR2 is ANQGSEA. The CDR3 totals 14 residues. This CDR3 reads CSVEGLAGHYEQYF. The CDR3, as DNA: TGCAGCGTTGAAGGACTAGCGGGCCACTACGAGCAGTACTTC.

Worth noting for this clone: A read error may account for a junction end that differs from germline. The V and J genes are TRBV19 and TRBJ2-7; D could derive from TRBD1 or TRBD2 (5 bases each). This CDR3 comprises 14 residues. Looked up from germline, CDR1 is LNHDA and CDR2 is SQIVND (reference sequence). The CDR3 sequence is CASNSDGGGEGVLF. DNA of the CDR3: TGTGCCAGTAATTCCGATGGGGGTGGCGAAGGGGTCCTATTC. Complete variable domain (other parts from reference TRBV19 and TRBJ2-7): DGGITQSPKYLFRKEGQNVTLSCEQNLNHDAMYWYRQDPGQGLRLIYYSQIVNDFQKGDIAEGYSVSREKKESFPLTVTSAQKNPTAFYLCASNSDGGGEGVLFGPGTRLTVT.

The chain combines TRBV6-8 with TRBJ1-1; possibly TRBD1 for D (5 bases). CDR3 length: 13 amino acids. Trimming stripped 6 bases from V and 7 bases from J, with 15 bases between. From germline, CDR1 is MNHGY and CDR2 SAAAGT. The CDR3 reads CASRNTGTSEAFF. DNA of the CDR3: TGTGCCAGCAGGAATACAGGAACCAGTGAAGCTTTCTTT.

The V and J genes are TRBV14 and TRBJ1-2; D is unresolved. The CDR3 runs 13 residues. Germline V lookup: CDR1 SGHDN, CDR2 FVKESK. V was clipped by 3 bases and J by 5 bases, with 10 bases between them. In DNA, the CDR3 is TGTGCCAGCAGCCACGGACCATATTATGGCTACACCTTC. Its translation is CASSHGPYYGYTF.

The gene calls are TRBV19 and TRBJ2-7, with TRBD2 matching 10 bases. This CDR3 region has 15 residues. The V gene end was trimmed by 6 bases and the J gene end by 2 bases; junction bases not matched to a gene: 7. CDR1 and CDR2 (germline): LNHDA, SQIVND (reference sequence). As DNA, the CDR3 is TGTGCCAGTAGCAGGGGGACTAGCGAAACCTACGAGCAGTACTTC. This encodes CASSRGTSETYEQYF.

In DNA, the CDR3 is TGTGCCAGTAGTGGCCCCCGGACGGATGATTACTACAATGAGCAGTTCTTC. Its protein is CASSGPRTDDYYNEQFF. The chain has TRBV19 and TRBJ2-1, with D uncertain. The CDR3 consists of 17 residues. The germline V gene encodes CDR1 LNHDA and CDR2 SQIVND (reference sequence). V was trimmed by 5 bases and J by 3 bases, leaving 20 bases between them.

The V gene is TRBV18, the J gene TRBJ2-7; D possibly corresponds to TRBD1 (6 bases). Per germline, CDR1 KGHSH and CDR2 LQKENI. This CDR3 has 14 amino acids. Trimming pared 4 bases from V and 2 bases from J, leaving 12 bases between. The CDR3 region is CASSLKQGPYEQYF. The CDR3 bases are TGTGCCAGCTCACTTAAACAGGGTCCCTACGAGCAGTACTTC.

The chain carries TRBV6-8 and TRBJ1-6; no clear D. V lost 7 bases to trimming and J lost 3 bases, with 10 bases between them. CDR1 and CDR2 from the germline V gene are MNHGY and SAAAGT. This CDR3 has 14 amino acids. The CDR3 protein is CASKQPNYNSPLHF. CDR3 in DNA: TGTGCCAGCAAGCAGCCCAACTATAATTCACCCCTCCACTTT.

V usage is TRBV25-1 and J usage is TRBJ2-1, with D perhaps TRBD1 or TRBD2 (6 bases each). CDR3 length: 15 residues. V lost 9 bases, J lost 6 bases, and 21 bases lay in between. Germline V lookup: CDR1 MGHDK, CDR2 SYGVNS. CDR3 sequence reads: CASTRGGLGLNEQFF. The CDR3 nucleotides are TGTGCCAGTACCCGTGGGGGGCTGGGTCTCAATGAGCAGTTCTTC. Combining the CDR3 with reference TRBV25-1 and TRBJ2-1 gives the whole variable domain EADIYQTPRYLVIGTGKKITLECSQTMGHDKMYWYQQDPGMELHLIHYSYGVNSTEKGDLSSESTVSRIRTEHFPLTLESARPSHTSQYLCASTRGGLGLNEQFFGPGTRLTVL.

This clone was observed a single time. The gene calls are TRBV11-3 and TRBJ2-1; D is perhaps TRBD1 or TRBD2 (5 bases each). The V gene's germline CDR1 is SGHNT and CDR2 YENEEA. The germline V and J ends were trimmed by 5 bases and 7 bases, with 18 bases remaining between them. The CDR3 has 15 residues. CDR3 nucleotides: TGTGCCAGCAGCCGGCGAGGGGCCGGGTTTAATGAGCAGTTCTTC. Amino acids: CASSRRGAGFNEQFF.

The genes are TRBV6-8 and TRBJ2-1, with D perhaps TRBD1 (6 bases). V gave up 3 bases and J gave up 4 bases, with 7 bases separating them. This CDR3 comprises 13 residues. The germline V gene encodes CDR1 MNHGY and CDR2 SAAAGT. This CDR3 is CASSYRGYNEQFF. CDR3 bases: TGTGCCAGCAGTTATAGGGGGTACAATGAGCAGTTCTTC.

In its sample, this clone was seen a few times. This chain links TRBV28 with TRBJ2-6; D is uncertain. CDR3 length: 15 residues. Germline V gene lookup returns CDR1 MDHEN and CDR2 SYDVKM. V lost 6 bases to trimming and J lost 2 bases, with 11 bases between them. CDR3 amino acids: CASRPALTGANVLTF. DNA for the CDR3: TGTGCCAGCAGACCAGCTTTGACTGGGGCCAACGTCCTGACTTTC.

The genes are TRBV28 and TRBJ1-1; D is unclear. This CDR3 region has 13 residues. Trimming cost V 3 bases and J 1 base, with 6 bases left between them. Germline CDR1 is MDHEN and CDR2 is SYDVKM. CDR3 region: CASSFDGNTEAFF. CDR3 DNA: TGTGCCAGCAGTTTTGACGGGAACACTGAAGCTTTCTTT. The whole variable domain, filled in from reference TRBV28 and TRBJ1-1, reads DVKVTQSSRYLVKRTGEKVFLECVQDMDHENMFWYRQDPGLGLRLIYFSYDVKMKEKGDIPEGYSVSREKKERFSLILESASTNQTSMYLCASSFDGNTEAFFGQGTRLTVV.

The CDR3 is CASSYRTGPEQYF. DNA for the CDR3: TGTGCCAGCAGTTATCGGACAGGGCCCGAGCAGTACTTC. This sequence joins TRBV6-8 and TRBJ2-7; TRBD1 agrees at 8 bases. Germline CDR1 and CDR2: MNHGY and SAAAGT. The V gene end was trimmed by 3 bases and the J gene end by 6 bases; junction bases not matched to a gene: 4. The CDR3 totals 13 residues.

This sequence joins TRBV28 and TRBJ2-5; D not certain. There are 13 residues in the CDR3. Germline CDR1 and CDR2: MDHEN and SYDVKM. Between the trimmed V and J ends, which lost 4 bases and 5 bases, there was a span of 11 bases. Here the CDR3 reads CASSSSPGETQYF. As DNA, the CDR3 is TGTGCCAGCAGTTCTAGTCCCGGGGAGACCCAGTACTTC. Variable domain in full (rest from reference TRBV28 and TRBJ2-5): DVKVTQSSRYLVKRTGEKVFLECVQDMDHENMFWYRQDPGLGLRLIYFSYDVKMKEKGDIPEGYSVSREKKERFSLILESASTNQTSMYLCASSSSPGETQYFGPGTRLLVL.

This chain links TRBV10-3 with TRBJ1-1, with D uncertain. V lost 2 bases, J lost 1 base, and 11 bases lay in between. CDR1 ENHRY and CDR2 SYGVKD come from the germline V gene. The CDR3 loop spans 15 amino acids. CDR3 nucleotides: TGTGCCATCAGTGAGGAAGGCGAGGGGAACACTGAAGCTTTCTTT. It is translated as CAISEEGEGNTEAFF.

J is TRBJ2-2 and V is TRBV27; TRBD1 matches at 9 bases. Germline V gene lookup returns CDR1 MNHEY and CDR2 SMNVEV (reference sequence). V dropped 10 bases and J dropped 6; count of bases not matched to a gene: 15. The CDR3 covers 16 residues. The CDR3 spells CATSLTGQGRPGELFF. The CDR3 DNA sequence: TGTGCCACCAGCCTAACGGGACAGGGAAGGCCCGGGGAGCTGTTTTTT.

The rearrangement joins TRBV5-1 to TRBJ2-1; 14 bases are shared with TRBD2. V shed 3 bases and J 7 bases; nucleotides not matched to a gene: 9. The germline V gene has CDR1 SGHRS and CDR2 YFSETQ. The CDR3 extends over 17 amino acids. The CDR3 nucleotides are TGCGCCAGCAGCTGGGGGACTAGCGGGAGTTTTATGAATGAGCAGTTCTTC. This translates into CASSWGTSGSFMNEQFF.

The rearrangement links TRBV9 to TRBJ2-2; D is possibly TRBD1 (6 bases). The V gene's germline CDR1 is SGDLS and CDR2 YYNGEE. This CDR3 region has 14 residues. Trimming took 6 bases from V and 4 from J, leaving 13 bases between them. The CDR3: CASINNRVTGELFF. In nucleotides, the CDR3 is TGTGCCAGCATAAATAACAGGGTCACCGGGGAGCTGTTTTTT. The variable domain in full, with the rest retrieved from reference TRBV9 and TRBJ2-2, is DSGVTQTPKHLITATGQRVTLRCSPRSGDLSVYWYQQSLDQGLQFLIQYYNGEERAKGNILERFSAQQFPDLHSELNLSSLELGDSALYFCASINNRVTGELFFGEGSRLTVL.

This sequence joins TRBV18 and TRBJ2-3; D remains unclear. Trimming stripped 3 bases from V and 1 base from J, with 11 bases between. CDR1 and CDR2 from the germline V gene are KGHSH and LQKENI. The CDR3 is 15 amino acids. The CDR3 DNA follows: TGTGCCAGCTCACCCCCAGCCACCGGCACAGATACGCAGTATTTT. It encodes CASSPPATGTDTQYF.

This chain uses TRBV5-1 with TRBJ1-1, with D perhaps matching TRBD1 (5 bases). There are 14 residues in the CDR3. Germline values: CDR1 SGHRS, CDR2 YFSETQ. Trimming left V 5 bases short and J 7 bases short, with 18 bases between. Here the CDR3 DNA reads TGCGCCAGCAGTTTGACCCCAGGGCTAGGTGAAGCTTTCTTT. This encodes CASSLTPGLGEAFF.

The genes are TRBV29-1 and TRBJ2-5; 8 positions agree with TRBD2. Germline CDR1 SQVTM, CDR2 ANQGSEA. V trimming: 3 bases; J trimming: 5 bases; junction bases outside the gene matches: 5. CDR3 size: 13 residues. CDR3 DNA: TGCAGCGTTGACGTACGGGGGGGCGAGACCCAGTACTTC. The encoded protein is CSVDVRGGETQYF.

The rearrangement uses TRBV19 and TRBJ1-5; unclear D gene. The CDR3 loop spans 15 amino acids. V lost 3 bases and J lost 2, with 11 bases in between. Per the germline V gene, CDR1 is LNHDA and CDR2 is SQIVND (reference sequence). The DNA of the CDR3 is TGTGCCAGTAGTATCGCCACGCTGGGCAATCAGCCCCAGCATTTT. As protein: CASSIATLGNQPQHF.

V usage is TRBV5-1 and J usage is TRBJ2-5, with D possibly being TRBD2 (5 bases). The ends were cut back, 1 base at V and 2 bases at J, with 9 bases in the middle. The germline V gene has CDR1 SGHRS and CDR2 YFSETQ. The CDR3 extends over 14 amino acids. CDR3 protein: CASSLRGQQETQYF. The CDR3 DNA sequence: TGCGCCAGCAGCTTGAGAGGGCAACAAGAGACCCAGTACTTC.